This T cell receptor (beta chain) derives from a study of CD8 T cells in ankylosing spondylitis. Study observations and caveats: In synovial fluid and blood from reactive arthritis, some motif variants were previously reported. According to the report, clones linked to the disease were significantly enriched in matched synovial fluid samples taken from ankylosing spondylitis patients. With a CD8+ phenotype, disease-linked clones were relatively rare in peripheral blood.

In making TCR beta libraries, quantitative 5'-RACE with molecular barcodes was used. TCRdb re-called the 5' RACE reads through MiXCR, storing one row per CDR3 protein. The sample carries about 350,000 distinct CDR3 sequences, about 20% recorded once. In this sample, this clonotype turned up a few times. Its antigen is undetermined. Germline lookup yields CDR1 SGDLS and CDR2 YYNGEE. The CDR3 contains 19 residues. Trimming left V 5 bases short and J 0 bases short, with 24 bases between. This sequence originates from a male donor with ankylosing spondylitis or in good health (not recorded which). The rearrangement links TRBV9 to TRBJ2-1; D is possibly TRBD1 or TRBD2 (5 bases each). The source material was blood, either unsorted or a sorted T cell fraction (not recorded which). The CDR3 bases are TGTGCCAGCAGTCGCCCACGCCCCGGGACCCAAAGCTCCTACAATGAGCAGTTCTTC. It encodes CASSRPRPGTQSSYNEQFF.